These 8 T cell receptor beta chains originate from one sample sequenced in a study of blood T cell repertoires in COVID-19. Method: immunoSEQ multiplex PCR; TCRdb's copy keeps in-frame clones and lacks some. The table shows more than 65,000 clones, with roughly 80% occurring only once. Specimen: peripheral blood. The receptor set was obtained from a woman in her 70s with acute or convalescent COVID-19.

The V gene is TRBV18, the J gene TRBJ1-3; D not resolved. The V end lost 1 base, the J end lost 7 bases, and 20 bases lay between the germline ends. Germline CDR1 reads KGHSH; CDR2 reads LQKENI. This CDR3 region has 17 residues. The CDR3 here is CASSPLRLKIGGNTIYF. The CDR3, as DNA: TGTGCCAGCTCACCACTTCGCTTAAAGATAGGAGGGAACACCATATATTTT. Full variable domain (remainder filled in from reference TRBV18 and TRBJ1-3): NAGVMQNPRHLVRRRGQEARLRCSPMKGHSHVYWYRQLPEEGLKFMVYLQKENIIDESGMPKERFSAEFPKEGPSILRIQQVVRGDSAAYFCASSPLRLKIGGNTIYFGEGSWLTVV.

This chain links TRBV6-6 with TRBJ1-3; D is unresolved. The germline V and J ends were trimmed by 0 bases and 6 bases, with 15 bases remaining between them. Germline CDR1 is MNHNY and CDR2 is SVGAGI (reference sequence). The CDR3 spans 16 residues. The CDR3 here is CASSYSARGLKNTIYF. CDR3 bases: TGTGCCAGCAGTTACTCGGCCCGGGGATTGAAAAACACCATATATTTT.

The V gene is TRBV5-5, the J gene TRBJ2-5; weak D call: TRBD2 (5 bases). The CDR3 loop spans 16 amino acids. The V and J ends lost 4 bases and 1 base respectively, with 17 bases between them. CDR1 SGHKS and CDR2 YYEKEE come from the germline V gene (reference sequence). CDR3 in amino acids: CASSPGKVPTQETQYF. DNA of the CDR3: TGTGCCAGCAGCCCCGGGAAAGTCCCAACCCAAGAGACCCAGTACTTC.

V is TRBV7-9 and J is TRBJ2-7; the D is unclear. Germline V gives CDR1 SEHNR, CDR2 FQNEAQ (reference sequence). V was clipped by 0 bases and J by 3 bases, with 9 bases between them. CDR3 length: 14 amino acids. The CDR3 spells CASSLAPGVYEQYF. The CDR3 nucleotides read TGTGCCAGCAGCTTAGCCCCGGGTGTCTACGAGCAGTACTTC.

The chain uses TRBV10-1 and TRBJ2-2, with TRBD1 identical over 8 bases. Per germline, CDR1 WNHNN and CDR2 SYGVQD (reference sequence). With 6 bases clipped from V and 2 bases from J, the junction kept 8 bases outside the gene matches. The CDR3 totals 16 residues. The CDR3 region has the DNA TGCGCCAGCAGCGATGGGACAGGACTAAACACCGGGGAGCTGTTTTTT. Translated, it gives CASSDGTGLNTGELFF.

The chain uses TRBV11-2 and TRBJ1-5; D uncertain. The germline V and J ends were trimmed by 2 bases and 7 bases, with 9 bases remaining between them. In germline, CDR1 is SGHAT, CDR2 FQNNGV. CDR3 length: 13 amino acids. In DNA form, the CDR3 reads TGTGCCAGCAGCTTACCGGGTGGACAGCCCCAGCATTTT. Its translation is CASSLPGGQPQHF.

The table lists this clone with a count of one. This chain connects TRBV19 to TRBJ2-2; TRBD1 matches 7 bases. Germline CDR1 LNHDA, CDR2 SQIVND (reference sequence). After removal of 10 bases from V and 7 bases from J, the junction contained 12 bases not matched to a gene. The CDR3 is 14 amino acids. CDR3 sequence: CATATGLRFGELFF. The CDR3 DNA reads TGTGCCACCGCGACAGGGCTTCGTTTCGGGGAGCTGTTTTTT.

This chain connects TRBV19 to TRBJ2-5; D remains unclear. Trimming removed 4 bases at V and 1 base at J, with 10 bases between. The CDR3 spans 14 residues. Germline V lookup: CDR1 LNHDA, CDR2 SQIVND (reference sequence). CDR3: CASSSLYGQETQYF. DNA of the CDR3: TGTGCCAGTAGTAGCCTCTACGGCCAAGAGACCCAGTACTTC.